This T cell receptor beta chain was found in a study of blood T cells in healthy people across ages. The CDR3 sequence is 15 residues long. Germline CDR1 reads SGHTA; CDR2 reads FQGNSA. Trimming removed 5 bases from V and 7 bases from J, with 18 bases in between. This clonotype was seen a handful of times. Primed by a sample-barcoded 5' primer and a J-beta primer mix, a second PCR proceeded for 7 to 11 cycles. One entry per CDR3 protein results from TCRdb running MiXCR on the 5' RACE reads. The sample yields 1.8 million or so distinct CDR3 sequences, roughly two fifths seen once. The sequence came from a human donor in good health. What was sequenced was blood. The J gene is TRBJ2-1, the V gene TRBV7-2, with D tentatively TRBD1 (5 bases). DNA for the CDR3: TGTGCCAGCAGCCAAAGGGGTAGGGCTAAAAATGAGCAGTTCTTC. Amino acids: CASSQRGRAKNEQFF.